This is a list of T cell receptor beta chains from one sample in a study of blood T cell repertoires in COVID-19. Clones were read by immunoSEQ multiplex PCR, and TCRdb kept only the in-frame ones, dropping some. The table lists 210,000 or so clones, roughly 78% of them singletons, with 2.5% to 3% in the top ten. Sequenced input: peripheral blood. The receptors shown here come from a woman of 80 years or more with active or convalescent COVID-19. Each CDR3 is given with its conserved first and last residue. D genes are given only for firm matches. Clone size, where shown, is once, few, many, or a class for clones that have expanded.

CASSMGQGVSTDTQYF	TGTGCCAGTAGTATGGGACAGGGGGTTAGCACAGATACGCAGTATTTT	NA	TRBV19	TRBJ2-3	TRBD1
CASSWTGYGYTF	TGTGCCAGCAGCTGGACAGGGTATGGCTACACCTTC	NA	TRBV7-2	TRBJ1-2	TRBD1
CASSATGGSSYEQYF	TGTGCCAGCAGCGCTACAGGGGGCAGCTCCTACGAGCAGTACTTC	NA	TRBV6-2/TRBV6-3	TRBJ2-7	TRBD1
CASSTRGEKLFF	TGTGCCAGCAGCACACGAGGGGAAAAACTGTTTTTT	NA	TRBV7-9	TRBJ1-4	NA
CAGSDRADGGYTF	TGCGCCGGATCGGACAGGGCCGACGGTGGCTACACCTTC	NA	TRBV5-1	TRBJ1-2	TRBD1
CASSLGGLNSPLHF	TGTGCCAGCAGCTTAGGAGGTCTAAATTCACCCCTCCACTTT	once	TRBV7-2	TRBJ1-6	NA
CSVTRGGRGYTF	TGCAGCGTTACAAGAGGGGGCCGTGGCTACACCTTC	NA	TRBV29-1	TRBJ1-2	TRBD1
CASSQVHYGSEQFF	TGTGCCAGCAGCCAAGTCCACTACGGTTCTGAGCAGTTCTTC	NA	TRBV3-1/TRBV3-2	TRBJ2-1	NA
CASSQRGQGIAGELFF	TGTGCCAGCAGCCAGAGGGGACAGGGAATCGCCGGGGAGCTGTTTTTT	NA	TRBV16	TRBJ2-2	TRBD1
CASSPKQGTYGYTF	TGTGCCAGCTCACCTAAACAGGGGACCTATGGCTACACCTTC	NA	TRBV18	TRBJ1-2	TRBD1
CASSAHGSMNTEAFF	TGTGCCAGCAGCGCCCACGGGAGTATGAACACTGAAGCTTTCTTT	NA	TRBV5-5	TRBJ1-1	NA
CASSFTAGTGELFF	TGTGCCAGCAGCTTCACAGCAGGCACCGGGGAGCTGTTTTTT	NA	TRBV13	TRBJ2-2	NA
CASSLGQLNTEAFF	TGTGCCAGCAGCCTTGGACAGCTGAACACTGAAGCTTTCTTT	few	TRBV3-1/TRBV3-2	TRBJ1-1	NA
CASSDRGGTGELFF	TGCGCCAGCTCCGACAGGGGGGGCACCGGGGAGCTGTTTTTT	NA	TRBV10-2	TRBJ2-2	TRBD1
CASSLVGRGREQYF	TGCGCCAGCAGCTTGGTCGGCAGGGGGCGCGAGCAGTACTTC	NA	TRBV5-1	TRBJ2-7	TRBD1
CAGGQGPYEQYF	TGTGCCGGCGGACAGGGCCCCTACGAGCAGTACTTC	NA	TRBV2	TRBJ2-7	TRBD1
CSAINTEAFF	TGCAGTGCCATCAACACTGAAGCTTTCTTT	NA	TRBV20-1	TRBJ1-1	NA
CASSLGGGNTDTQYF	TGTGCCAGCAGCCTAGGGGGGGGCAACACAGATACGCAGTATTTT	NA	TRBV6-1	TRBJ2-3	NA
CASSYGPGGYEQFF	TGTGCCAGCAGCTACGGACCAGGAGGCTATGAGCAGTTCTTC	NA	TRBV7-6	TRBJ2-1	NA
CASSGPGTGIYWYF	TGTGCCAGCAGTGGCCCCGGGACAGGGATTTATTGGTACTTC	NA	TRBV6-2/TRBV6-3	TRBJ2-4	TRBD1
CASSPVGAGGYTF	TGTGCCAGCAGTCCCGTAGGGGCGGGGGGCTACACCTTC	NA	TRBV6-6	TRBJ1-2	NA
CASSFLGGQNSNQPQHF	TGTGCCAGCAGTTTTCTAGGGGGACAGAATAGCAATCAGCCCCAGCATTTT	NA	TRBV28	TRBJ1-5	TRBD1
CASRDRGSWETQYF	TGTGCCAGCCGGGACAGGGGGTCGTGGGAGACCCAGTACTTC	NA	TRBV28	TRBJ2-5	TRBD1
CASSEFGVAADRFQETQYF	TGTGCCAGCAGTGAATTTGGGGTAGCGGCAGACCGATTTCAAGAGACCCAGTACTTC	NA	TRBV6-1	TRBJ2-5	NA
CASSLGAPTYEQYF	TGTGCCAGCAGTCTGGGCGCCCCAACCTACGAGCAGTACTTC	NA	TRBV28	TRBJ2-7	NA
CASSLSGTGNYGYTF	TGTGCCAGCAGTTTATCCGGGACAGGGAACTATGGCTACACCTTC	NA	TRBV27	TRBJ1-2	TRBD1
CARGRGRLRSNQPQHF	TGTGCTAGGGGCAGGGGGCGTCTGAGGAGCAATCAGCCCCAGCATTTT	NA	TRBV7-7	TRBJ1-5	TRBD1
CASSLAPQGSYEQYF	TGCGCCAGCAGCTTGGCCCCCCAGGGGTCCTACGAGCAGTACTTC	NA	TRBV5-1	TRBJ2-7	NA
CASTQSTDTQYF	TGTGCCAGCACCCAGAGCACAGATACGCAGTATTTT	NA	TRBV12-3/TRBV12-4	TRBJ2-3	NA
CASSLLQGAGTEAFF	TGTGCCAGCAGCTTACTCCAGGGGGCTGGTACTGAAGCTTTCTTT	NA	TRBV7-8	TRBJ1-1	TRBD1
CASSVPLTGVDTGELFF	TGTGCCAGCAGCGTACCATTGACAGGGGTGGACACCGGGGAGCTGTTTTTT	NA	TRBV7-9	TRBJ2-2	TRBD1
CASSHSGGAYEQYF	TGTGCCAGCAGTCATAGCGGGGGGGCTTACGAGCAGTACTTC	NA	TRBV27	TRBJ2-7	TRBD2
CASSFLAGGPKETQYF	TGTGCCAGCAGCTTCCTAGCGGGGGGCCCCAAAGAGACCCAGTACTTC	once	TRBV11-2	TRBJ2-5	TRBD2
CASKRDLFDGYTF	TGTGCCAGCAAGAGGGATTTGTTTGATGGCTACACCTTC	NA	TRBV11-2	TRBJ1-2	NA
CASSLQYRDDGYTF	TGTGCCAGCAGCTTACAGTACAGGGACGATGGCTACACCTTC	NA	TRBV7-9	TRBJ1-2	NA
CASSTHGGSNQPQHF	TGTGCCAGCAGTACACACGGGGGAAGCAATCAGCCCCAGCATTTT	NA	TRBV6-4	TRBJ1-5	NA
CASSQARASGSYF	TGTGCCAGCAGCCAAGCGAGGGCTAGCGGGTCCTACTTC	NA	TRBV3-1/TRBV3-2	TRBJ2-7	TRBD2
CASSQELDRDSYTDTQYF	TGTGCCAGCAGCCAAGAACTTGACCGGGACAGCTACACAGATACGCAGTATTTT	NA	TRBV4-2	TRBJ2-3	TRBD1
CASSYSKGQGVYEQYF	TGTGCCAGCAGTTACTCGAAGGGACAGGGGGTTTACGAGCAGTACTTC	NA	TRBV6-2/TRBV6-3	TRBJ2-7	TRBD1
CASSLGGGGRDTQYF	TGTGCCAGCAGCTTGGGCGGGGGGGGCCGCGATACGCAGTATTTT	few	TRBV5-4	TRBJ2-3	TRBD2
CASSPRDYEQYF	TGTGCCAGCAGCCCCCGAGACTACGAGCAGTACTTC	NA	TRBV7-2	TRBJ2-7	NA
CASSELQGRGAAFF	TGTGCCAGCAGTGAACTACAGGGTAGAGGGGCAGCTTTCTTT	NA	TRBV7-2	TRBJ1-1	NA
CASLRGYEQYF	TGTGCCAGCCTGAGGGGGTACGAGCAGTACTTC	NA	TRBV28	TRBJ2-7	NA